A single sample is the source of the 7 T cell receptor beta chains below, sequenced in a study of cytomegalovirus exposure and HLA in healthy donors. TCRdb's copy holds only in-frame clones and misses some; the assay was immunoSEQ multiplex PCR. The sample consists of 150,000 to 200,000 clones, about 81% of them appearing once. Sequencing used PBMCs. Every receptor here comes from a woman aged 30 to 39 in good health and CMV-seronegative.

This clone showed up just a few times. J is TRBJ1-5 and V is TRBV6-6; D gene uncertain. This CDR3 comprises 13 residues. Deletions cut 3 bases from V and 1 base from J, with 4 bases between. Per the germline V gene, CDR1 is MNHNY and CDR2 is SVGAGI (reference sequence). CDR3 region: CASSYQSNQPQHF. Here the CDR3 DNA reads TGTGCCAGCAGTTATCAGAGCAATCAGCCCCAGCATTTT.

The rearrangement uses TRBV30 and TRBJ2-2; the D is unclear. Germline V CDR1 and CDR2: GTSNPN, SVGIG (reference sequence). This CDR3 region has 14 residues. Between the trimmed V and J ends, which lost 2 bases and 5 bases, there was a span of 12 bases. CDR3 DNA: TGTGCCTGGAGTCATGGAGTTGGGACCGGGGAGCTGTTTTTT. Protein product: CAWSHGVGTGELFF.

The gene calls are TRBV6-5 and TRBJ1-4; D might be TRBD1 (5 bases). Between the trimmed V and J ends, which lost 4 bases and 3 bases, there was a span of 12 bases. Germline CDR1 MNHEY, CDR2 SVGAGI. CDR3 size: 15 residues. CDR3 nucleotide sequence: TGTGCCAGCAGTTGGGGGGGAGAGGCTAATGAAAAACTGTTTTTT. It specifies CASSWGGEANEKLFF.

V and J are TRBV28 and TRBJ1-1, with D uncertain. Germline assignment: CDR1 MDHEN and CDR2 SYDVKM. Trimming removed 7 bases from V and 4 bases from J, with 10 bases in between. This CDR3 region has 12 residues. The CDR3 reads CASKIGVTEAFF. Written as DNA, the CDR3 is TGTGCCAGCAAAATCGGAGTCACTGAAGCTTTCTTT.

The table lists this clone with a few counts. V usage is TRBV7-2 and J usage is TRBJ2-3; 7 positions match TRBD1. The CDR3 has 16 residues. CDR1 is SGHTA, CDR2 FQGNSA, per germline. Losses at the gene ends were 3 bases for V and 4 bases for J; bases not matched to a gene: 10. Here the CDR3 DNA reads TGTGCCAGCAGCTTGGGAAATCCTCAGGGGGCAGATACGCAGTATTTT. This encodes CASSLGNPQGADTQYF.

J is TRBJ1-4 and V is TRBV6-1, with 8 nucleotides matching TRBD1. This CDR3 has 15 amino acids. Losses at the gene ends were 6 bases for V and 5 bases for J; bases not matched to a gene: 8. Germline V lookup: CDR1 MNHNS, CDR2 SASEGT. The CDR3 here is CASRLAGTGNEKLFF. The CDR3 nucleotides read TGTGCCAGCAGGTTGGCCGGGACAGGCAATGAAAAACTGTTTTTT.

The CDR3 is CASSHRQGAGETQYF. The CDR3 DNA follows: TGCGCCAGCAGCCATCGTCAGGGGGCCGGGGAGACCCAGTACTTC. The chain carries TRBV5-1 and TRBJ2-5; 8 nucleotides agree with TRBD1. The CDR3 is 15 amino acids. The junction had 10 bases not matched to a gene; V was cut back by 4 bases and J by 5 bases. In germline, CDR1 is SGHRS, CDR2 YFSETQ. The complete variable domain, with remaining parts taken from reference TRBV5-1 and TRBJ2-5, reads KAGVTQTPRYLIKTRGQQVTLSCSPISGHRSVSWYQQTPGQGLQFLFEYFSETQRNKGNFPGRFSGRQFSNSRSEMNVSTLELGDSALYLCASSHRQGAGETQYFGPGTRLLVL.